One sample yielded the 15 T cell receptor beta chains listed below, sequenced in a study of T cell changes during pregnancy in multiple sclerosis. Assay: immunoSEQ multiplex PCR; the TCRdb copy retains only in-frame clones and omits some. The data show 70,000 or so clones, around 90% seen once. Source: CD4+ T cells from peripheral blood mononuclear cells, taken before pregnancy. These receptors were obtained from a female donor with multiple sclerosis, enrolled in a pregnancy study.

This clone was recorded only once. This chain links TRBV2 with TRBJ1-2; D may be TRBD1 (5 bases). The CDR3 consists of 12 residues. The germline gives CDR1 SNHLY, CDR2 FYNNEI. Trimming stripped 7 bases from V and 6 bases from J, with 12 bases between. CDR3 DNA: TGTGCCAGCACCAGGGCTTGGGATGGCTACACCTTC. Its translation: CASTRAWDGYTF.

The chain recombines TRBV6-5 with TRBJ1-2, with TRBD1 as a possible D gene (6 bases). This CDR3 contains 15 residues. Germline values: CDR1 MNHEY, CDR2 SVGAGI. V shed 4 bases and J shed 7 bases, with 19 bases lying between them. The DNA of the CDR3 is TGTGCCAGCAGTTCACCACAGGGTTCTACGAGTGGCTACACCTTC. It translates to CASSSPQGSTSGYTF.

This clone was seen just once. CDR3 DNA sequence: TGTGCCAGCAGTCCACTAGCGGGAGATTTCCACGAGCAGTACTTC. This translates into CASSPLAGDFHEQYF. The chain joins TRBV2 to TRBJ2-7, with 11 nucleotides matching TRBD2. Germline V gene lookup returns CDR1 SNHLY and CDR2 FYNNEI. Trimming removed 5 bases from V and 5 bases from J; junction bases left unmatched: 8. There are 15 residues in the CDR3.

V and J are TRBV2 and TRBJ1-1; 8 bases match TRBD1. The CDR3 spans 15 residues. Germline CDR1 is SNHLY and CDR2 is FYNNEI. V shed 4 bases, J shed 5 bases, and the junction held 9 bases outside the gene matches. Written as DNA, the CDR3 is TGTGCCAGCAGTGTACCGGGGACAGGACGAACTGAAGCTTTCTTT. Residues: CASSVPGTGRTEAFF.

The chain couples TRBV28 to TRBJ2-5; 10 nucleotides agree with TRBD2. The CDR3 is 19 residues long. The germline V gene has CDR1 MDHEN and CDR2 SYDVKM. The V segment lost 3 bases and the J segment 1 base; nucleotides outside the gene matches: 14. CDR3 in DNA: TGTGCCAGCAGTTTGGCGAGGTATGGACTAGCGGAACCCCAAGAGACCCAGTACTTC. Amino acid sequence: CASSLARYGLAEPQETQYF.

This chain links TRBV2 with TRBJ1-1; 7 bases match TRBD1. With V trimmed by 6 bases and J by 6 bases, 10 bases remained unmatched. CDR1 is SNHLY, CDR2 FYNNEI, per germline. The CDR3 sequence is 14 residues long. CDR3: CASRQGQGESEAFF. The CDR3 DNA is TGTGCCAGCAGGCAGGGGCAGGGGGAGTCTGAAGCTTTCTTT.

This clone was recorded once. The chain joins TRBV2 to TRBJ1-4; D not certain. In germline, CDR1 is SNHLY, CDR2 FYNNEI. V was shortened by 4 bases and J by 5 bases, with 11 bases between the two germline ends. The CDR3 covers 14 residues. CDR3 in DNA: TGTGCCAGCAGTGTTGTCAGAACGAATGAAAAACTGTTTTTT. This codes for CASSVVRTNEKLFF.

The gene calls are TRBV27 and TRBJ2-7, with D maybe TRBD2 (6 bases). CDR1 and CDR2 from the germline V gene are MNHEY and SMNVEV (reference sequence). V shed 1 base and J shed 2 bases, with 12 bases lying between them. The CDR3 consists of 15 residues. The CDR3 spells CASSLYLGRPYEQYF. The CDR3 DNA reads as TGTGCCAGCAGTTTATACCTCGGGAGACCCTACGAGCAGTACTTC.

This rearrangement joins TRBV5-1 to TRBJ1-1, with 9 nucleotides matching TRBD1. J was trimmed by 5 bases and V by 7 bases; bases with no gene match: 3. The germline gives CDR1 SGHRS, CDR2 YFSETQ. The CDR3 spans 12 residues. CDR3 residues: CASGQGRTEAFF. Written as DNA, the CDR3 is TGCGCCAGCGGACAGGGGAGGACTGAAGCTTTCTTT. The full variable domain, its missing parts supplied by reference TRBV5-1 and TRBJ1-1, is KAGVTQTPRYLIKTRGQQVTLSCSPISGHRSVSWYQQTPGQGLQFLFEYFSETQRNKGNFPGRFSGRQFSNSRSEMNVSTLELGDSALYLCASGQGRTEAFFGQGTRLTVV.

The chain couples TRBV7-2 to TRBJ1-5; D perhaps matches TRBD1 (6 bases). V lost 3 bases to trimming and J lost 2 bases, with 11 bases between them. The germline CDR1 and CDR2 sequences are SGHTA and FQGNSA. The CDR3 runs 15 residues. The CDR3 DNA reads TGTGCCAGCAGCTTTCAGGGGTTGGGCAATCAGCCCCAGCATTTT. Translating gives CASSFQGLGNQPQHF.

This clone was detected only once. This chain joins TRBV6-5 and TRBJ1-1, with 7 nucleotides matching TRBD1. The ends lost 4 bases at V and 1 base at J; junction bases unmatched: 6. From germline, CDR1 is MNHEY and CDR2 SVGAGI. The CDR3 spans 15 residues. The CDR3 reads CASSFDRAQNTEAFF. CDR3 in DNA: TGTGCCAGCAGTTTCGACAGGGCCCAGAACACTGAAGCTTTCTTT.

The CDR3, as DNA: TGTGCCTGGAGTGACAGGGGAGGAAGGGAAAAACTGTTTTTT. Protein product: CAWSDRGGREKLFF. The genes are TRBV30 and TRBJ1-4, with TRBD1 matching 7 bases. The CDR3 spans 14 residues. Trimming took 1 base from V and 8 from J; bases not matched to a gene: 7. Germline V gene sequence: CDR1 GTSNPN, CDR2 SVGIG (reference sequence).

This clone was seen just once. This rearrangement joins TRBV9 to TRBJ1-1; 7 nucleotides agree with TRBD1. Germline-derived CDR1 and CDR2 are SGDLS and YYNGEE. Trimming cost V 6 bases and J 0 bases; bases outside gene matches: 8. The CDR3 runs to 15 residues. The CDR3 loop is CASTYWDSMNTEAFF. In DNA, the CDR3 is TGTGCCAGCACGTATTGGGACAGCATGAACACTGAAGCTTTCTTT.

The chain couples TRBV19 to TRBJ1-1, with a weak D call TRBD1 (6 bases). Germline V CDR1 and CDR2: LNHDA, SQIVND (reference sequence). V dropped 3 bases and J dropped 4 bases, with 18 bases sitting between them. CDR3 length: 16 amino acids. CDR3 nucleotide sequence: TGTGCCAGTAGTATCTGGGCGGGGGGCGTTGGCACTGAAGCTTTCTTT. Encoded protein: CASSIWAGGVGTEAFF.

The rearrangement joins TRBV7-2 to TRBJ2-2; 7 bases line up with TRBD1. J lost 4 bases, V lost 5 bases, and 7 bases had no gene match. Germline CDR1 and CDR2: SGHTA and FQGNSA. This CDR3 region has 15 residues. CDR3 in amino acids: CASSGTGVFTGELFF. In DNA form, the CDR3 reads TGTGCCAGCAGCGGTACAGGGGTCTTCACCGGGGAGCTGTTTTTT.